This T cell receptor beta chain was documented in a study of regulatory dendritic cells for organ transplantation. Whole-study results and caveats: Memory T cells were less diverse than naive, with memory CD8+ most oligoclonal.

On this clone: As yet, its antigen is unknown.

The length of the CDR3 is 16 residues. Trimming took 2 bases from V and 2 from J; bases not matched to a gene: 6. Germline loops: CDR1 MNHEY, CDR2 SVGAGI. Data came from immunoSEQ multiplex PCR; TCRdb stores just in-frame clones and leaves some out. The table lists 35,000 to 40,000 clones, about 93% of them singletons. V gene TRBV6-5 combines with J gene TRBJ2-3; the match to TRBD2 covers 8 bases. The specimen sequenced was naive CD8+ T cells from blood. Subset described: CD45RA+ naive T cells. This sequence originates from a human donor in good health. CDR3 nucleotides: TGTGCCAGCAGTTACCATAGGCGGGAGGCCACAGATACGCAGTATTTT. Its protein is CASSYHRREATDTQYF.